This passage covers 30 T cell receptor beta chains from one sample sequenced in a study of T-cell memory formation after mild COVID-19 (dated by TCRdb to the early 2020s). To prepare the library, 5' RACE was applied. Sequencing used an Illumina NovaSeq 6000. TCRdb reran the public reads through fastp at Q25 and MiXCR, keeping productive beta chains. Each CDR3 protein appears once, grouped with its most common genes and DNA. This sample gives 55,000 to 80,000 distinct CDR3 sequences in total; 9% to 9.5% of them show up just once. The top ten hold around 1.1% of the sample. The sequenced material came from PBMCs or a T cell subset sorted from them (not recorded which). The receptors derive from a man younger than 35 who had mild COVID-19 (a few samples of this study predate the infection). The sample titles of this study are shuffled in the database, so cell type and time point are left out; the donor was told from shared clones.

In this sample, this clonotype turned up a few times. The chain is built from TRBV4-3 and TRBJ2-7; D perhaps matches TRBD1 (5 bases). Germline values: CDR1 LGHNA, CDR2 YSLEER. This CDR3 comprises 14 residues. V was pared by 2 bases and J by 7 bases, with 15 bases between. Written as DNA, the CDR3 is TGCGCCAGCAGCCAACTGACAGTGGGTGGGGAGCAGTACGTC. Protein: CASSQLTVGGEQYV.

The V gene is TRBV6-2 or TRBV6-3, the J gene TRBJ2-3; D call uncertain. Trimming cost V 1 base and J 7 bases, with 18 bases left between them. This CDR3 region has 16 residues. Germline CDR1 reads MNHEY; CDR2 reads SVGEGT. CDR3 amino acids: CASSYWSAGRVNTQYF. CDR3 in DNA: TGTGCCAGCAGTTACTGGTCGGCAGGCCGGGTGAATACGCAGTATTTT.

This clonotype showed up many times. CDR3 region: CASSPGLANTDTQYF. CDR3 sequence (DNA): TGTGCCAGCAGCCCCGGACTAGCTAACACAGATACGCAGTATTTT. The genes are TRBV7-8 and TRBJ2-3; TRBD2 matches at 8 bases. The CDR3 totals 15 residues. The V gene end was trimmed by 5 bases and the J gene end by 2 bases; junction bases not matched to a gene: 6. CDR1 SGHVS and CDR2 FQNEAQ come from the germline V gene.

The table lists this clonotype with many counts. The chain employs TRBV5-1 and TRBJ2-1; D remains unclear. V was cut by 0 bases and J by 6 bases, with 13 bases left in between. Per germline, CDR1 SGHRS and CDR2 YFSETQ. The CDR3 consists of 15 residues. The CDR3 loop is CASSLEVLTANEQFF. The CDR3 DNA sequence: TGCGCCAGCAGCTTGGAGGTATTGACGGCCAATGAGCAGTTCTTC.

This clonotype has ten or more counts. The J gene is TRBJ2-7, the V gene TRBV7-9, with D possibly matching TRBD1 (6 bases). There are 11 residues in the CDR3. Germline V CDR1 and CDR2: SEHNR, FQNEAQ (reference sequence). V lost 5 bases, J lost 10 bases, and 12 bases lay in between. The CDR3 spells CASSALGAQYF. In DNA form, the CDR3 reads TGTGCCAGCAGCGCCTTGGGGGCCCAGTACTTC.

This clonotype was seen repeatedly, ten times or more. V and J are TRBV20-1 and TRBJ2-7; 10 bases fit TRBD1. Germline CDR1 DFQATT, CDR2 SNEGSKA (reference sequence). The trim removed 3 bases at V and 3 bases at J, leaving 5 bases unmatched. This CDR3 comprises 14 residues. The DNA for the CDR3 is TGCAGTGCTAGCCCAAGGACAGGGGGCTACGAGCAGTACTTC. Its protein product is CSASPRTGGYEQYF.

This clonotype was seen more than once but under ten times. The V gene is TRBV5-4, the J gene TRBJ2-3; weak D call: TRBD2 (6 bases). Trimming removed 0 bases at V and 3 bases at J, with 11 bases between. This CDR3 contains 15 residues. Germline loops: CDR1 SGHNT, CDR2 YYREEE (reference sequence). This CDR3 reads CASSLAASVTDTQYF. The CDR3, as DNA: TGTGCCAGCAGCTTGGCGGCTAGCGTAACAGATACGCAGTATTTT.

This clonotype has ten or more counts. The chain has TRBV12-3 or TRBV12-4 and TRBJ1-5; 8 nucleotides line up with TRBD1. V gave up 6 bases and J gave up 5 bases; unmatched junction bases: 9. This CDR3 is built from 15 residues. CDR3: CASSSGQGGYQPQHF. In DNA form, the CDR3 reads TGTGCCAGCAGCTCTGGACAGGGAGGGTATCAGCCCCAGCATTTT.

V is TRBV19 and J is TRBJ2-3; D gene uncertain. The CDR3 sequence is 15 residues long. Germline CDR1 is LNHDA and CDR2 is SQIVND (reference sequence). Trimming took off 7 bases at V and 1 base at J, with 15 bases between the two ends. CDR3 residues: CASTLGKRGTDTQYF. CDR3 DNA: TGTGCCAGTACCCTTGGTAAGCGCGGCACAGATACGCAGTATTTT.

The V and J genes are TRBV6-5 and TRBJ1-1; TRBD1 might be the D (6 bases). Trimming pared 5 bases from V and 4 bases from J, leaving 17 bases between. The CDR3 has 15 amino acids. Germline V lookup: CDR1 MNHEY, CDR2 SVGAGI. CDR3 sequence (DNA): TGTGCCAGCAGTAGCCGGTCGACAGGCGGCACTGAAGCTTTCTTT. It is translated as CASSSRSTGGTEAFF.

This clonotype has just a few counts. The V call is TRBV7-2, the J call TRBJ1-3; no firm D call. Trimming stripped 4 bases from V and 8 bases from J, with 9 bases between. The germline V gene encodes CDR1 SGHTA and CDR2 FQGNSA. The CDR3 is made up of 12 amino acids. In DNA form, the CDR3 reads TGTGCCAGCAGCTACCGGGCAGACACCATATATTTT. Protein product: CASSYRADTIYF.

V usage is TRBV19 and J usage is TRBJ2-2; D remains ambiguous. The germline V gene encodes CDR1 LNHDA and CDR2 SQIVND (reference sequence). Between the trimmed V and J ends, which lost 7 bases and 0 bases, there was a span of 9 bases. The CDR3 has 14 amino acids. This CDR3 is CASKAGANTGELFF. CDR3 DNA sequence: TGTGCCAGTAAGGCAGGCGCGAACACCGGGGAGCTGTTTTTT.

Within the sample, this clonotype is medium-sized. CDR3: CASSLALAGAYNEQFF. The CDR3 DNA is TGTGCCAGCAGCTTAGCCCTAGCGGGGGCGTACAATGAGCAGTTCTTC. The chain links TRBV7-9 to TRBJ2-1, with 10 bases matching TRBD2. Germline trimming cut 0 bases from V and 4 bases from J; bases unmatched to any gene: 3. From germline, CDR1 is SEHNR and CDR2 FQNEAQ (reference sequence). The CDR3 is made up of 16 amino acids.

This clonotype was recorded a few times. This sequence joins TRBV29-1 and TRBJ2-1, with D possibly being TRBD1 or TRBD2 (7 bases each). The CDR3 has 13 amino acids. Trimming took off 4 bases at V and 8 bases at J, with 15 bases between the two ends. Germline assignment: CDR1 SQVTM and CDR2 ANQGSEA. DNA for the CDR3: TGCAGCGTTGTGGTCCCAGGGGGGGATGAGCAGTTCTTC. This translates into CSVVVPGGDEQFF.

The chain combines TRBV6-5 with TRBJ2-2; 7 bases are shared with TRBD2. CDR1 is MNHEY and CDR2 is SVGAGI in the germline V gene. V was clipped by 7 bases and J by 7 bases; unmatched bases: 12. CDR3 size: 15 residues. The CDR3 DNA sequence: TGTGCCAGCAATTTACGGGGGGTCCGTGGCGGGGAGCTGTTTTTT. Protein product: CASNLRGVRGGELFF.

This clonotype was detected once. This chain connects TRBV7-2 to TRBJ1-5; perhaps TRBD1 as D (6 bases). The germline CDR1 and CDR2 sequences are SGHTA and FQGNSA. This CDR3 has 14 amino acids. The V end was cut by 3 bases, the J end by 3 bases, with 9 bases between. The CDR3: CASSFGGTNQPQHF. In nucleotides, the CDR3 is TGTGCCAGCAGCTTCGGGGGCACCAATCAGCCCCAGCATTTT.

The chain is built from TRBV10-3 and TRBJ2-2, with D possibly TRBD1 on 6 matching bases. Trimming cost V 1 base and J 4 bases, with 13 bases left between them. There are 16 residues in the CDR3. CDR1 and CDR2 (germline): ENHRY, SYGVKD. CDR3 in amino acids: CAISELQGQGTGELFF. In DNA form, the CDR3 reads TGTGCCATCAGTGAGTTACAGGGACAAGGCACCGGGGAGCTGTTTTTT.

This clonotype was picked up a small number of times. The chain joins TRBV7-9 to TRBJ1-1; D might be TRBD1 (6 bases). In germline, CDR1 is SEHNR, CDR2 FQNEAQ (reference sequence). V lost 5 bases to trimming and J lost 10 bases, with 17 bases between them. This CDR3 contains 13 residues. CDR3 sequence: CASSLPTGFGAFF. Written as DNA, the CDR3 is TGTGCCAGCAGCCTTCCAACAGGGTTTGGAGCTTTCTTT.

The chain links TRBV5-1 to TRBJ2-5, with 8 bases lining up with TRBD1. The length of the CDR3 is 19 residues. Germline trimming cut 0 bases from V and 3 bases from J; bases unmatched to any gene: 16. CDR1 is SGHRS and CDR2 is YFSETQ in the germline V gene. The CDR3, as DNA: TGCGCCAGCAGCTTGGCTGCGTCAGGGGGCCGGTTCGGCGAAGAGACCCAGTACTTC. It yields the protein CASSLAASGGRFGEETQYF. Supplemented by reference TRBV5-1 and TRBJ2-5, the full variable domain reads KAGVTQTPRYLIKTRGQQVTLSCSPISGHRSVSWYQQTPGQGLQFLFEYFSETQRNKGNFPGRFSGRQFSNSRSEMNVSTLELGDSALYLCASSLAASGGRFGEETQYFGPGTRLLVL.

The J gene is TRBJ2-7, the V gene TRBV20-1, with D possibly TRBD2 on 6 matching bases. CDR1 is DFQATT and CDR2 is SNEGSKA in the germline V gene (reference sequence). The CDR3 runs 12 residues. Trimming left V 6 bases short and J 2 bases short, with 11 bases between. CDR3 in DNA: TGCAGTGCCGCTTGGGGGGCCTACGAGCAGTACTTC. Its translation: CSAAWGAYEQYF.

V gene TRBV6-2 or TRBV6-3 combines with J gene TRBJ2-1; TRBD1 matches 8 bases. Germline lookup yields CDR1 MNHEY and CDR2 SVGEGT. V trimming: 4 bases; J trimming: 0 bases; junction bases outside the gene matches: 5. This CDR3 region has 16 residues. In nucleotides, the CDR3 is TGTGCCAGCAGTTCCAGGACAGGGCGCTCCTACAATGAGCAGTTCTTC. This gives the protein CASSSRTGRSYNEQFF.

The V and J genes are TRBV5-4 and TRBJ2-3; D may be TRBD1 or TRBD2 (5 bases each). Looked up from germline, CDR1 is SGHNT and CDR2 is YYREEE (reference sequence). Deletions cut 1 base from V and 1 base from J, with 13 bases between. The CDR3 totals 16 residues. CDR3 region: CASSLPGTQGTDTQYF. DNA for the CDR3: TGTGCCAGCAGCTTGCCCGGGACCCAAGGCACAGATACGCAGTATTTT.

This clonotype has at least ten counts. V is TRBV4-3 and J is TRBJ2-1; D perhaps matches TRBD1 (7 bases). The V gene lost 0 bases and the J gene lost 4 bases, with 10 bases spanning the gap. The CDR3 consists of 15 residues. CDR1 and CDR2 from the germline V gene are LGHNA and YSLEER. CDR3 nucleotide sequence: TGCGCCAGCAGCCAAGAGTCAGGGGGGTACAATGAGCAGTTCTTC. This codes for CASSQESGGYNEQFF.

This clonotype has more than one count but fewer than ten. V and J are TRBV29-1 and TRBJ1-2, with D unresolved. Trimming removed 2 bases at V and 2 bases at J, with 9 bases between. CDR1 and CDR2 (germline): SQVTM, ANQGSEA. The CDR3 extends over 13 amino acids. The CDR3 DNA reads as TGCAGCGTTGAACGCCCCAGGAACTATGGCTACACCTTC. Protein sequence: CSVERPRNYGYTF.

This clonotype was counted only a few times. J is TRBJ2-3 and V is TRBV12-3 or TRBV12-4; D is unresolved. V lost 2 bases and J lost 5, with 8 bases in between. This CDR3 contains 13 residues. The DNA for the CDR3 is TGTGCCAGCAGTTTAAGGGTCGGAGATACGCAGTATTTT. It yields the protein CASSLRVGDTQYF.

In DNA form, the CDR3 reads TGCAGTGCTACGGGCGGCCCCCCGAACGAAAAACTGTTTTTT. Protein sequence: CSATGGPPNEKLFF. V gene TRBV20-1 combines with J gene TRBJ1-4, with D unresolved. The CDR3 length is 14 residues. Germline V gene lookup returns CDR1 DFQATT and CDR2 SNEGSKA (reference sequence). The V end lost 4 bases, the J end lost 8 bases, and 17 bases lay between the germline ends.

This clonotype has just a few counts. CDR3 DNA sequence: TGCGCCAGCAGCCAACCTGGAAAGCGGGGGGCTCACAATGAGCAGTTCTTC. Encoded protein: CASSQPGKRGAHNEQFF. The chain is built from TRBV4-1 and TRBJ2-1; 9 nucleotides align to TRBD2. CDR1 and CDR2 (germline): MGHRA, YSYEKL. There are 17 residues in the CDR3. Unmatched junction bases numbered 10, after V lost 2 bases and J lost 5 bases.

The chain links TRBV19 to TRBJ2-1; tentatively, D is TRBD2 (6 bases). The CDR3 covers 13 residues. V shed 1 base and J shed 10 bases, with 11 bases lying between them. Germline V gene sequence: CDR1 LNHDA, CDR2 SQIVND (reference sequence). The CDR3 sequence is CASSIAHREEQFF. CDR3 sequence (DNA): TGTGCCAGTAGTATAGCCCACCGGGAGGAGCAGTTCTTC.

At least ten counts were recorded for this clonotype. The chain recombines TRBV9 with TRBJ2-7, with D maybe TRBD2 (7 bases). Trimming removed 1 base at V and 7 bases at J, with 15 bases between. From germline, CDR1 is SGDLS and CDR2 YYNGEE. The CDR3 spans 14 residues. CDR3 sequence (DNA): TGTGCCAGCAGCGTAAAGGCGGGGGCGGGTGAGCAGTACTTC. Protein: CASSVKAGAGEQYF.

This clonotype came up many times. J is TRBJ1-1 and V is TRBV15, with D perhaps TRBD1 (5 bases). Germline CDR1 and CDR2: LNHNV and YYDKDF (reference sequence). The CDR3 contains 13 residues. Trimming took 5 bases from V and 11 from J, leaving 18 bases between them. This CDR3 is CATSSGPLSDAFF. The DNA for the CDR3 is TGTGCCACCAGCTCAGGGCCCCTGTCGGATGCTTTCTTT.